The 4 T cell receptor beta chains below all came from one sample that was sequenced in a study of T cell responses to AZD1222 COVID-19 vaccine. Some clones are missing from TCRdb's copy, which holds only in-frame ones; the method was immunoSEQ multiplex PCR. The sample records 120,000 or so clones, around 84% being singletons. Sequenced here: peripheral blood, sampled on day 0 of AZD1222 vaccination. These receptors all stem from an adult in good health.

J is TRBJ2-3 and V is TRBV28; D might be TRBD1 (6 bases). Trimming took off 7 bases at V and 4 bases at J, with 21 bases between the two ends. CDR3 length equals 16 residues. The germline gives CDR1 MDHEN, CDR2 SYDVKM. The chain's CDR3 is CASIPSSGSGADTQYF. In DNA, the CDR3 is TGTGCCAGCATTCCTTCCTCGGGGTCAGGGGCAGATACGCAGTATTTT.

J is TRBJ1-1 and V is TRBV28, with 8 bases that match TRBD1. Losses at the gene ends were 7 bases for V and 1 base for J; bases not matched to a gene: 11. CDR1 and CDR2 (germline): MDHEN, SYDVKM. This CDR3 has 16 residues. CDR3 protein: CASNPPVGQENTEAFF. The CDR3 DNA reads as TGTGCCAGCAACCCCCCGGTGGGACAGGAGAACACTGAAGCTTTCTTT.

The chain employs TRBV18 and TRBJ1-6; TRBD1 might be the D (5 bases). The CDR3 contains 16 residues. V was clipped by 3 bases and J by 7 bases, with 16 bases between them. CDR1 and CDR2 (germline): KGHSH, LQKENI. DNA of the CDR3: TGTGCCAGCTCACCCCCGGGTGGGGGGGTAAATTCACCCCTCCACTTT. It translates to CASSPPGGGVNSPLHF.

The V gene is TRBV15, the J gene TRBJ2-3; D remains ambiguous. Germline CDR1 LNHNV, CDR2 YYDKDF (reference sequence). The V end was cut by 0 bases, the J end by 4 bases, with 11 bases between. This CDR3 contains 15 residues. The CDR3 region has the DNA TGTGCCACCAGCAGAGATCAAGCCGGAGCAGATACGCAGTATTTT. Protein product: CATSRDQAGADTQYF.